The rows below give T cell receptor beta chains drawn from one sample of a study of T-cell reconstitution after alpha-beta-depleted transplantation in children. TCRdb re-analysed the PCR reads in MiXCR, keeping a single row per CDR3 protein. Of approximately 350,000 distinct CDR3 sequences listed, around a tenth are singletons. The specimen comprised PBMCs from the stem cell graft donor, sampled from the stem cell graft. The receptors come from a human donor who donated a stem cell graft to a child with acute lymphoblastic leukemia. The CDR3 runs from the conserved cysteine through the conserved F or W. Fields, in order: V gene, clone size, D gene, J gene, CDR3 DNA, CDR3 protein. D genes are given only for firm matches. Some rows mark clone size as missing; the rest say once, few, many or name a class of expanded clone.

TRBV28,few,TRBD2,TRBJ2-1,TGTGCCAGCAGTTTTCCGGGACTAGCGTACCAGAATGAGCAGTTCTTC,CASSFPGLAYQNEQFF
TRBV6-1,.,TRBD2,TRBJ2-4,TGTGCCAGCAGAGGACTAGCGGTCAAAAACATTCAGTACTTC,CASRGLAVKNIQYF
TRBV20-1,.,TRBD1,TRBJ2-7,TGCAGTGCCCGGACAGGGACGGGTGAGCAGTACTTC,CSARTGTGEQYF
TRBV20-1,.,TRBD2,TRBJ2-7,TGCAGTGCTAGAGATCGCCCTGTGGCGGGAGGGCCTAGGGACGAGCAGTACTTC,CSARDRPVAGGPRDEQYF
TRBV15,once,.,TRBJ2-5,TGTGCCACCAGCAGAGATAGAGGGGGTGCACACGAGACCCAGTACTTC,CATSRDRGGAHETQYF
TRBV29-1,few,TRBD2,TRBJ2-3,TGCAGCGTCGGCTGGACTAGCGGCCTCACAGATACGCAGTATTTT,CSVGWTSGLTDTQYF
TRBV5-1,many,.,TRBJ2-2,TGCGCCAGCAGCCTCGTTTTAGGAGCGGGCATATTGAACACCGGGGAGCTGTTTTTT,CASSLVLGAGILNTGELFF
TRBV7-2,few,TRBD2,TRBJ2-7,TGTGCCAGCAGCTCCCGACCTGGACTAGCGGGCGAGCAGTACTTC,CASSSRPGLAGEQYF
TRBV7-3,few,.,TRBJ2-2,TGTGCCAGCAGGCCCGGGACTAACACCGGGGAGCTGTTTTTT,CASRPGTNTGELFF
TRBV9,many,.,TRBJ2-1,TGTGCCAGCAGCGTAGATGGGGGAGGTACCTATGAGCAGTTCTTC,CASSVDGGGTYEQFF
TRBV30,few,.,TRBJ1-2,TGTGCCTCGGACGGGACTCTTGGGGGCTACACCTTC,CASDGTLGGYTF
TRBV20-1,.,.,TRBJ2-3,TGCAGTGCTGGGGGGCAGACGGGTGATACGCAGTATTTT,CSAGGQTGDTQYF
TRBV7-9,.,TRBD1,TRBJ2-1,TGTGCCAGCAGCTCCTCCGGGACAGGGGACAATGAGCAGTTCTTC,CASSSSGTGDNEQFF
TRBV12-3/TRBV12-4,.,TRBD1,TRBJ2-7,TGTGCCAGCAGTCCCGACAGGGATCGGACCTACGAGCAGTACTTC,CASSPDRDRTYEQYF
TRBV28,.,.,TRBJ2-7,TGTGCCAGCAGTTCACAGGTAGCCTACGAGCAGTACTTC,CASSSQVAYEQYF
TRBV6-1,many,TRBD1,TRBJ2-7,TGTGCCAGCAGTGAAGCGCAGGGGGCGGATTACGAGCAGTACTTC,CASSEAQGADYEQYF
TRBV7-2,.,.,TRBJ1-5,TGTGCCAGCAGCTGGGTCCTAGTCAATCAGCCCCAGCATTTT,CASSWVLVNQPQHF
TRBV20-1,few,.,TRBJ2-5,TGCAGTGCTAGGTACCGGGGCCGGGAGACCCAGTACTTC,CSARYRGRETQYF
TRBV7-2,.,.,TRBJ1-5,TGTGCCAGCAGCCCGTCTCCCAGGGGACCGAGCAATCAGCCCCAGCATTTT,CASSPSPRGPSNQPQHF
TRBV3-1,.,.,TRBJ2-3,TGTGCCAGCAGCCCCGGGGCTGGTCGTCGCACAGATACGCAGTATTTT,CASSPGAGRRTDTQYF
TRBV29-1,few,TRBD1,TRBJ2-7,TGCAGCGTGGGACAGGGGGCCTACGAGCAGTACTTC,CSVGQGAYEQYF
TRBV5-1,few,.,TRBJ1-5,TGCGCCAGCAGCTTGTTCCTTCAGCCCCAGCATTTT,CASSLFLQPQHF
TRBV7-2,.,TRBD2,TRBJ2-1,TGTGCCAGCAGCCCCCAGCGGGAGTCGAACTTCTTC,CASSPQRESNFF
TRBV11-2,few,.,TRBJ2-1,TGTGCCAGCAGCCCCCGCGATGAGCAGTTCTTC,CASSPRDEQFF
TRBV9,few,TRBD1,TRBJ1-2,TGTGCCAGCAGCCCCCGGCAGGGGGCAAATGGCTACACCTTC,CASSPRQGANGYTF
TRBV7-2,few,TRBD2,TRBJ2-4,TGTGCCAGCAGCCTTAGCGGGAGGACGGGAGGGGACATTCAGTACTTC,CASSLSGRTGGDIQYF
TRBV4-3,few,.,TRBJ2-3,TGCGCCAGCAGCCAAGATTCAGGAATTCCAACAGATACGCAGTATTTT,CASSQDSGIPTDTQYF
TRBV13,.,TRBD2,TRBJ2-7,TGTGCCAGCAGCACAGCGGGACTAGCGGGAGGCGAGCAGTACTTC,CASSTAGLAGGEQYF
TRBV10-3,.,TRBD1,TRBJ1-6,TGTGCCATCAGTGAGTCGAGAGGGCGGGGACAGAATTCACCCCTCCACTTT,CAISESRGRGQNSPLHF
TRBV7-8,few,TRBD1,TRBJ2-7,TGTGCCAGCAGCTTAGAGACAGGGGTGGTCGAGCAGTACTTC,CASSLETGVVEQYF
TRBV7-2,.,TRBD2,TRBJ2-7,TGTGCCAGCAGCTTACCGAGCGGGAAGGACTACGAGCAGTACTTC,CASSLPSGKDYEQYF
TRBV15,.,.,TRBJ2-3,TGTGCCAGTGGGAAGGGGGGCACAGATACGCAGTATTTT,CASGKGGTDTQYF
TRBV5-6,.,.,TRBJ2-7,TGTGCCAGCACTGACTCCTACGAGCAGTACTTC,CASTDSYEQYF
TRBV20-1,.,TRBD2,TRBJ2-1,TGCAGTGCTATACGCGGGAGGGCCGGGTGGAATGAGCAGTTCTTC,CSAIRGRAGWNEQFF
TRBV15,few,.,TRBJ1-1,TGTGCCACCAGCAGAGTTGGACTTACAGGGACTGAAGCTTTCTTT,CATSRVGLTGTEAFF
TRBV6-2/TRBV6-3,.,TRBD2,TRBJ2-7,TGTGCCAGCATCCCCGGACTAGCGGGATCCTACGAGCAGTACTTC,CASIPGLAGSYEQYF
TRBV12-3/TRBV12-4,.,.,TRBJ2-7,TGTGCCAGCAACCTCGGGACGTTCACCTACGAGCAGTACTTC,CASNLGTFTYEQYF
TRBV7-2,.,.,TRBJ2-1,TGTGCCAGCAGCTTATACCTATTCCGGAGCCGGCAGGATGAGCAGTTCTTC,CASSLYLFRSRQDEQFF
TRBV12-3/TRBV12-4,.,TRBD1,TRBJ1-2,TGTGCCAGCAGTTTAGCCCCTAGACAGGGGGCTAACTATGGCTACACCTTC,CASSLAPRQGANYGYTF
TRBV7-9,many,TRBD1,TRBJ1-1,TGTGCCAGCAGCTTATCAGGGGGCGCGAACACTGAAGCTTTCTTT,CASSLSGGANTEAFF
TRBV12-3/TRBV12-4,few,TRBD1,TRBJ2-1,TGTGCCAGCAGTCCTACCGCAAGGACAGGGACCAATGAGCAGTTCTTC,CASSPTARTGTNEQFF
TRBV5-1,.,TRBD2,TRBJ2-3,TGCGCCAGCAGCCCGCGGACTAGCGGGACTAGCACAGATACGCAGTATTTT,CASSPRTSGTSTDTQYF